The source of this T cell receptor beta chain is a study of T cell responses to AZD1222 COVID-19 vaccine (dated by TCRdb to 2020 to 2023). Study-level background: Because spike-specific TCR depth and breadth did not differ between the two schedules, AZD1222 recipients who got a second dose at roughly 4 weeks were pooled with those who got a second dose at roughly 12 weeks. TCR sequencing covered about 230 trial participants: 200 to 210 given two doses of AZD1222 and 26 given two doses of MenACWY control vaccine. Trial participants were enrolled by age into subgroups of 18-55, 56-69 and 70-plus years, and about 150, 27 and 61 TCR-sequenced participants, respectively, were included in these subgroups.

Of note for this clone: The antigen this receptor binds is unknown. One base away there is no much larger clone; base qualities are not given.

Read against the paper, the sample's time point label means: baseline before first vaccination. Samples from vaccinated people were obtained from the UK trials COV001 and COV002, which included a single-blind randomized controlled phase 2/3 trial of AZD1222 (ChAdOx1 nCoV-19) in healthy adults. Trial participant PBMC samples were collected at day 0 and day 28 after the second dose for TCRbeta chain sequencing. Including the terminal cysteine and phenylalanine, the CDR3 comprises 18 residues. The only DNA kept is the CDR3, 54 bases in frame from the first base. V is shortened by 5 bases, J by 5 bases, and the region joining them spans 25 bases. According to the germline V gene, CDR1 reads MGHRA and CDR2 reads YSYEKL. Overall study outcomes, separate from this receptor: Participants were mostly white British and included more females than males, and it was suggested by the authors that clonal diversity may have been underestimated. Vaccine-associated CD4 TCRs spanned the whole spike protein, with dominant responses in regions 160-218 and 743-854. After two AZD1222 doses, spike-specific TCR breadth and depth were significantly higher than at day 0 and than in MenACWY recipients. Conclusions about previously exposed vaccinees are limited because only 6 or 7 AZD1222 recipients were SARS-CoV-2 seropositive at baseline. The 56-69-year group was small, and its depth increase did not reach significance, likely because of low power. Because no day 14 peak-response samples were available, repertoires were characterized only after the peak T cell response. Nearly half of unique spike-specific TCRs reportedly recognized epitopes outside regions mutated in the B.1.351 and B.1.1.7 variants.

The CDR3 regions of human TCRbeta chains were analyzed by immunosequencing. The original methods were these. TCRs in the repertoires were compared against a reference library of SARS-CoV-2-specific TCRs that had been generated with the MIRA antigen-specificity platform. Breadth meant the fraction of unique TCRs that were SARS-CoV-2-associated, whereas depth meant the fraction of total T cells that were SARS-CoV-2-associated. Using the MIRA data, each spike-specific TCR was mapped to the spike region that the TCR reacts to and placed in a CD4 or CD8 class. Log10-transformed breadth and depth values were compared by one-way ANOVA with Sidak's multiple comparisons tests. Not all clones reach the TCRdb copy of this immuneACCESS table, which keeps in-frame sequences only. Checked studies attribute under half of the gap to unresolved V genes and leave the rest unexplained. V and J calls and clone size are given by that table; D and trimming were obtained from the DNA. For this sample the table gives 99,000 or so clones, of which roughly 90% were detected only once. About 2.3% of the sample goes to the ten largest clones.

The rearrangement joined TRBV4-1 to TRBJ2-1; the D element could tentatively be TRBD1 or TRBD2, as 6 bases agree for each. The specimen was peripheral blood, collected on day 0 of AZD1222 vaccination. This TCR came from an adult in good health. The DNA sequence is TGCGCCAGCAGCTTATACCCCTCCGGGGGCGGCATTGACAATGAGCAGTTCTTC. Its product reads: CASSLYPSGGGIDNEQFF.